A selection of T cell receptor beta chains follows, all from one sample in a study of long-term antiretroviral therapy in people with HIV. Sequencing was performed with immunoSEQ multiplex PCR; in TCRdb, only in-frame clones are kept and a portion is missing. The sample lists tens of thousands of clones, 70% to 90% occurring once. Sample: unsorted PBMCs, taken 1.2 years after starting antiretroviral therapy. The receptors stem from a woman aged 45 to 65 with HIV. Each CDR3 is given with its conserved first and last residue. Fields, in order: CDR3 protein, CDR3 DNA, clone size, J gene, D gene, V gene. The D gene is left open where the match is weak. Not all rows give a size; the values are once, few, many and, for expanded clones, a class.

cdr3_aa: CASSIGQGARNTEAFF
cdr3_nt: TGTGCCAGTAGTATAGGACAGGGGGCTAGGAACACTGAAGCTTTCTTT
clone_size: .
j_call: TRBJ1-1
d_call: TRBD1
v_call: TRBV19

cdr3_aa: CASSILAGGSYNEQFF
cdr3_nt: TGTGCCAGCAGCATCCTAGCGGGGGGGTCCTACAATGAGCAGTTCTTC
clone_size: once
j_call: TRBJ2-1
d_call: TRBD2
v_call: TRBV7-9

cdr3_aa: CASSRNRDYEQYF
cdr3_nt: TGTGCCAGCAGCCGTAACAGGGACTACGAGCAGTACTTC
clone_size: .
j_call: TRBJ2-7
d_call: .
v_call: TRBV5-4

cdr3_aa: CASSNLPAGLGYTF
cdr3_nt: TGTGCCAGCAGTAACCTGCCGGCGGGCCTCGGCTACACCTTC
clone_size: .
j_call: TRBJ1-2
d_call: .
v_call: TRBV19

cdr3_aa: CAVEGSGETYNEQFF
cdr3_nt: TGTGCCGTCGAGGGGAGCGGGGAGACCTACAATGAGCAGTTCTTC
clone_size: .
j_call: TRBJ2-1
d_call: TRBD2
v_call: TRBV5-4

cdr3_aa: CASSLVFGAYEQYF
cdr3_nt: TGTGCCAGCAGCTTAGTATTTGGAGCCTACGAGCAGTACTTC
clone_size: .
j_call: TRBJ2-7
d_call: .
v_call: TRBV7-2

cdr3_aa: CAIARGPNTEAFF
cdr3_nt: TGTGCCATCGCGAGAGGGCCTAACACTGAAGCTTTCTTT
clone_size: .
j_call: TRBJ1-1
d_call: .
v_call: TRBV10-3

cdr3_aa: CASSFSGPSYEQYF
cdr3_nt: TGTGCCAGCAGTTTTTCAGGGCCCTCCTACGAGCAGTACTTC
clone_size: .
j_call: TRBJ2-7
d_call: .
v_call: TRBV27

cdr3_aa: CASSLEGTGELFF
cdr3_nt: TGCGCCAGCAGCTTGGAAGGGACCGGGGAGCTGTTTTTT
clone_size: once
j_call: TRBJ2-2
d_call: .
v_call: TRBV5-1

cdr3_aa: CASSQALLAGDQYF
cdr3_nt: TGTGCCAGCAGCCAAGCTCTTCTAGCGGGGGACCAGTACTTC
clone_size: .
j_call: TRBJ2-5
d_call: TRBD2
v_call: TRBV4-2

cdr3_aa: CASRGTTGELFF
cdr3_nt: TGTGCCAGCAGGGGGACTACCGGGGAGCTGTTTTTT
clone_size: .
j_call: TRBJ2-2
d_call: .
v_call: TRBV2

cdr3_aa: CASRRGQGNEKLFF
cdr3_nt: TGCGCCAGCAGGCGGGGACAGGGGAATGAAAAACTGTTTTTT
clone_size: .
j_call: TRBJ1-4
d_call: TRBD1
v_call: TRBV5-1

cdr3_aa: CASSARTGRGNQPQHF
cdr3_nt: TGTGCCAGCAGCGCCCGGACAGGGCGAGGCAATCAGCCCCAGCATTTT
clone_size: .
j_call: TRBJ1-5
d_call: TRBD1
v_call: TRBV7-2

cdr3_aa: CASSLWGYEQYF
cdr3_nt: TGTGCCAGCAGCTTATGGGGCTACGAGCAGTACTTC
clone_size: once
j_call: TRBJ2-7
d_call: .
v_call: TRBV7-2

cdr3_aa: CASSLNWEQTYEQYF
cdr3_nt: TGTGCCAGCAGCTTGAATTGGGAGCAGACCTACGAGCAGTACTTC
clone_size: .
j_call: TRBJ2-7
d_call: .
v_call: TRBV5-8

cdr3_aa: CASSLAPLRGGSKETQYF
cdr3_nt: TGCGCCAGCAGCTTGGCCCCTTTACGGGGAGGTAGTAAAGAGACCCAGTACTTC
clone_size: .
j_call: TRBJ2-5
d_call: .
v_call: TRBV5-1

cdr3_aa: CASSQETGNGYTF
cdr3_nt: TGTGCCAGCAGCCAAGAAACGGGGAATGGCTACACCTTC
clone_size: .
j_call: TRBJ1-2
d_call: .
v_call: TRBV14

cdr3_aa: CASSQDSPGALGTEAFF
cdr3_nt: TGTGCCAGCAGCCAAGATAGTCCGGGGGCGCTGGGCACTGAAGCTTTCTTT
clone_size: .
j_call: TRBJ1-1
d_call: .
v_call: TRBV4-2